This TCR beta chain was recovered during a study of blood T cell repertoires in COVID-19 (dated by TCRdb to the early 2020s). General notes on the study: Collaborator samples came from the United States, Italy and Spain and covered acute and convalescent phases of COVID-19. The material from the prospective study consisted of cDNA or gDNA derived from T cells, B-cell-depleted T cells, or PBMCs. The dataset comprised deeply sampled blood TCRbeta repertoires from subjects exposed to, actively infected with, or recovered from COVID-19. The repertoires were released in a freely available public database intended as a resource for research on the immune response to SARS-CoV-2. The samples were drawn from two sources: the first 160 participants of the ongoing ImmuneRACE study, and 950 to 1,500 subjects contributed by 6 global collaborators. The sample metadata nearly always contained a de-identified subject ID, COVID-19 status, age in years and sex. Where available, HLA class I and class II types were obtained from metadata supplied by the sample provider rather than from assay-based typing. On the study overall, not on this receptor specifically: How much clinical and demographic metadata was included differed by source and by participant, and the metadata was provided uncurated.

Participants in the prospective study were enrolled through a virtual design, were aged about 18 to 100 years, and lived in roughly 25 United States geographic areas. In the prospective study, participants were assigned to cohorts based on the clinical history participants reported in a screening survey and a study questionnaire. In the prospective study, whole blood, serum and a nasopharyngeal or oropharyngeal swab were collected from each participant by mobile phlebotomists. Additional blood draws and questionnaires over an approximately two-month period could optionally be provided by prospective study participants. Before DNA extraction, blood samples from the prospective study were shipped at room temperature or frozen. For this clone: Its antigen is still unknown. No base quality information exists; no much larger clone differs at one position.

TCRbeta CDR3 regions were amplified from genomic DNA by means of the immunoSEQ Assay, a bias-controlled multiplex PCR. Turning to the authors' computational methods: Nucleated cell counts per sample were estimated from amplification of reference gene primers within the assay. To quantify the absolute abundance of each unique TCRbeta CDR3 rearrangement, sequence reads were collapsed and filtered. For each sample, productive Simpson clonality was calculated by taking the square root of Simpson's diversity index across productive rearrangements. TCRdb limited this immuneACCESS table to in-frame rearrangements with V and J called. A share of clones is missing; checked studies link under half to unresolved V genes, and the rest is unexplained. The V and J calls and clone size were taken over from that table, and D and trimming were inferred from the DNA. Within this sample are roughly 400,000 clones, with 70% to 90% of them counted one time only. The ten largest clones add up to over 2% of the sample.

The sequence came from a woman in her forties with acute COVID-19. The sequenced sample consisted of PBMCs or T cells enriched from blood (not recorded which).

The nucleotide sequence is given as TGTGCCAGTAGTATTAACCACAGGGGGTTGAAAACCACTGAAGCTTTCTTT. This is translated as CASSINHRGLKTTEAFF. Rearrangement joined TRBV19 to TRBJ1-1; 8 bases in the junction line up with TRBD1. Ends trimmed: V by 3 bases, J by 4 bases; bases unmatched to a gene: 13. Inclusive of the bounding cysteine and phenylalanine, the CDR3 is 17 residues long. Kept here is only the CDR3 DNA, which spans 51 bases and is read in frame from base 1. The germline V gene (reference sequence) specifies LNHDA as CDR1 and SQIVND as CDR2. Where the CDR3 stops, the reference TRBV19 and TRBJ1-1 genes take over; the full variable domain is DGGITQSPKYLFRKEGQNVTLSCEQNLNHDAMYWYRQDPGQGLRLIYYSQIVNDFQKGDIAEGYSVSREKKESFPLTVTSAQKNPTAFYLCASSINHRGLKTTEAFFGQGTRLTVV.